This is a list of T cell receptor beta chains from one sample in a study of beta chain features in type 1 diabetes. Sequenced by immunoSEQ multiplex PCR; TCRdb stores in-frame clones only, minus some. The sample has some 280,000 clones; roughly an eighth are singletons. The sample was naive CD4+ T cells from blood. Receptors were obtained from a man aged 30 to 39 with type 1 diabetes. The CDR3 runs from the conserved cysteine through the conserved F or W. The D gene is left open where the match is weak. Clone size, where shown, is once, few, many, or a class for clones that have expanded.

>TRBJ2-7|TRBV11-2|15|few|TRBD2
TGTGCCAGCAGCGCCGCAGGGAGGGCCTCCTACGAGCAGTACTTC
CASSAAGRASYEQYF
>TRBJ2-3|TRBV7-3|14|.|TRBD2
TGTGCCAGCAGCTTTAGCGGGCCTACAGATACGCAGTATTTT
CASSFSGPTDTQYF
>TRBJ1-3|TRBV29-1|11|.|.
TGCAGCGTCCTATCTGGAAACACCATATATTTT
CSVLSGNTIYF
>TRBJ2-3|TRBV7-9|18|.|.
TGTGCCAGCAGACCCACTCTTGGAATAGCGGAAGAACAAGATACGCAGTATTTT
CASRPTLGIAEEQDTQYF
>TRBJ2-1|TRBV14|14|few|TRBD2
TGTGCCAGCAGCCAGGGACTAGCCTACAATGAGCAGTTCTTC
CASSQGLAYNEQFF
>TRBJ2-3|TRBV19|13|few|.
TGTGCCAGTAGTATAGGACTTCCAGATACGCAGTATTTT
CASSIGLPDTQYF
>TRBJ2-3|TRBV4-2|15|few|TRBD2
TGTGCCAGCAGCTCAAAGACTAGCGCAGCAGATACGCAGTATTTT
CASSSKTSAADTQYF
>TRBJ1-5|TRBV5-5|14|few|.
TGTGCCAGCAGCTTGGCAGCAGGGGATCAGCCCCAGCATTTT
CASSLAAGDQPQHF
>TRBJ2-1|TRBV18|13|.|TRBD1
TGTGCCAGCGGTCGACAGGGTAGGGATGAGCAGTTCTTC
CASGRQGRDEQFF
>TRBJ2-2|TRBV18|15|few|.
TGTGCCAGCCCCGTCGGCGGATCGAACACCGGGGAGCTGTTTTTT
CASPVGGSNTGELFF
>TRBJ1-1|TRBV4-3|13|few|.
TGCGCCAGCAGCCAACAGGGTCCCCAGGTGGCTTTCTTT
CASSQQGPQVAFF
>TRBJ2-7|TRBV27|13|few|.
TGTGCCAGCAGTTTATCCAGATACTACGAGCAGTACTTC
CASSLSRYYEQYF
>TRBJ1-1|TRBV5-1|14|.|.
TGCGCCAGCAAGCTCCCAGACCCAGGGGCTGAAGCTTTCTTT
CASKLPDPGAEAFF
>TRBJ2-5|TRBV5-1|14|.|.
TGCGCCAGCAGAAAGACACCATTCCAAGAGACCCAGTACTTC
CASRKTPFQETQYF
>TRBJ2-3|TRBV4-3|15|few|.
TGCGCCAGCAGTCCAGGTCGAGGGTTCGCAGATACGCAGTATTTT
CASSPGRGFADTQYF
>TRBJ2-5|TRBV29-1|17|few|.
TGCAGCGTCGCGGGTTTACGTAGAGCCAAGAGACAAGAGACCCAGTACTTC
CSVAGLRRAKRQETQYF
>TRBJ1-4|TRBV7-9|14|.|TRBD1
TGTGCCAGCAGCCCCGGGACAGGGACTGAAAAACTGTTTTTT
CASSPGTGTEKLFF
>TRBJ2-3|TRBV25-1|13|few|.
TGTGCCAGCAGTGACGCCGCGCTCGATACGCAGTATTTT
CASSDAALDTQYF
>TRBJ2-7|TRBV10-3|14|few|TRBD2
TGTGCCATCGACTCCGGGACTAGCGACTACGAGCAGTACTTC
CAIDSGTSDYEQYF
>TRBJ2-1|TRBV9|15|few|TRBD1
TGTGCCAGCACCCCGACAGGGGGCAGTGGAAATGAGCAGTTCTTC
CASTPTGGSGNEQFF
>TRBJ2-2|TRBV7-3|19|.|TRBD2
TGTGCCAGCAGCTTAACCGCACCCCGACTAGCGGGAGTTCCCGGGGAGCTGTTTTTT
CASSLTAPRLAGVPGELFF
>TRBJ2-1|TRBV7-8|12|few|TRBD2
TGTGCCAGCAGCTTAGCAGCGGGAGTAGGGTTCTTC
CASSLAAGVGFF
>TRBJ2-1|TRBV7-3|15|few|.
TGTGCCAGCAGCTTGGGTGAGGCGGCCTACAATGAGCAGTTCTTC
CASSLGEAAYNEQFF
>TRBJ2-2|TRBV7-8|16|.|TRBD1
TGTGCCAGCAGCCCGACAGGGTTGAAGAACACCGGGGAGCTGTTTTTT
CASSPTGLKNTGELFF
>TRBJ1-5|TRBV7-9|13|.|.
TGTGCCAGCAGCTTATGGGACTCACAGGCCCAGCATTTT
CASSLWDSQAQHF
>TRBJ2-6|TRBV5-1|14|.|.
TGCGCCAGCAGCGTATACTCTGGGGCCAACGTCCTGACTTTC
CASSVYSGANVLTF
>TRBJ2-6|TRBV19|15|few|.
TGTGCCAGTAGCATACACGGCTCTGGGGCCAACGTCCTGACTTTC
CASSIHGSGANVLTF
>TRBJ2-3|TRBV29-1|12|.|TRBD1
TGCAGCGCCGGACAGGGCTACGATACGCAGTATTTT
CSAGQGYDTQYF
>TRBJ2-7|TRBV5-4|14|.|.
TGTGCCAGCAGCTTGTTGCGGTCTCACGACGAGCAGTACTTC
CASSLLRSHDEQYF
>TRBJ1-1|TRBV18|11|few|.
TGTGCCAGCTCAACTACGACTGAAGCTTTCTTT
CASSTTTEAFF
>TRBJ1-4|TRBV9|15|.|.
TGTGCCAGCAGCAACTCCGGGACTAGGGGAGAAAAACTGTTTTTT
CASSNSGTRGEKLFF
>TRBJ2-5|TRBV4-3|15|few|TRBD1
TGCGCCAGCAGCCAAGGGGGCGGGACAGGGAGGACCCAGTACTTC
CASSQGGGTGRTQYF
>TRBJ2-1|TRBV28|12|once|.
TGTGCTTCCTGCGGAGTCAACGATGAGCAGTTCTTC
CASCGVNDEQFF
>TRBJ1-5|TRBV21-1|15|few|.
TGTGCCAGCAGCAAATTGGGGACAGGGGTTCAGCCCCAGCATTTT
CASSKLGTGVQPQHF
>TRBJ2-7|TRBV5-1|15|.|TRBD2
TGCGCCAGCAGCTTGCAAGGACTAGCTAACGACGAGCAGTACTTC
CASSLQGLANDEQYF
>TRBJ2-7|TRBV6-1|15|.|TRBD2
TGTGCCAGCAGCCAGAGCGGGAGATTCACCTACGAGCAGTACTTC
CASSQSGRFTYEQYF